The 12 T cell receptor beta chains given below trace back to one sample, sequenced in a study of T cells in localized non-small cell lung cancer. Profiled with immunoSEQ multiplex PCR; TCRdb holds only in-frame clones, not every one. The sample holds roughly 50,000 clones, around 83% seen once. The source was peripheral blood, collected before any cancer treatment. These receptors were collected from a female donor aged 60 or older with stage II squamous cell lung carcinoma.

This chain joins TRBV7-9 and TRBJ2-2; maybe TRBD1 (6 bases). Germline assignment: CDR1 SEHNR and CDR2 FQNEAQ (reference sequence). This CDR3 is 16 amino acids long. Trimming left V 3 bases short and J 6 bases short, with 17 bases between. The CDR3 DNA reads TGTGCCAGCAGCTTGGGGGCTGCCAGGGCCGCCGGGGAGCTGTTTTTT. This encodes CASSLGAARAAGELFF. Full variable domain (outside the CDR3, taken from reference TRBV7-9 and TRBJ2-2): DTGVSQNPRHKITKRGQNVTFRCDPISEHNRLYWYRQTLGQGPEFLTYFQNEAQLEKSRLLSDRFSAERPKGSFSTLEIQRTEQGDSAMYLCASSLGAARAAGELFFGEGSRLTVL.

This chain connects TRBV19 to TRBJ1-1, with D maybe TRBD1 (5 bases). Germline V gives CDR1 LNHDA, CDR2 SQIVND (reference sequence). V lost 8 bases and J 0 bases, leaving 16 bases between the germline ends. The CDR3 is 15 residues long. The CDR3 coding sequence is TGTGCCAGTTTAGACTTTGGGGCCATGAACACTGAAGCTTTCTTT. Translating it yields CASLDFGAMNTEAFF. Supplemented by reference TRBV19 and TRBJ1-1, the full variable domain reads DGGITQSPKYLFRKEGQNVTLSCEQNLNHDAMYWYRQDPGQGLRLIYYSQIVNDFQKGDIAEGYSVSREKKESFPLTVTSAQKNPTAFYLCASLDFGAMNTEAFFGQGTRLTVV.

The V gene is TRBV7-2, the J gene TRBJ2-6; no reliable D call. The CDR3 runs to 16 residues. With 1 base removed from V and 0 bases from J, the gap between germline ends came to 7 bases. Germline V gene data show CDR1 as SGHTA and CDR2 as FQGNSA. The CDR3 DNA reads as TGTGCCAGCAGCTTAGTTTCGGGCTCTGGGGCCAACGTCCTGACTTTC. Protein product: CASSLVSGSGANVLTF.

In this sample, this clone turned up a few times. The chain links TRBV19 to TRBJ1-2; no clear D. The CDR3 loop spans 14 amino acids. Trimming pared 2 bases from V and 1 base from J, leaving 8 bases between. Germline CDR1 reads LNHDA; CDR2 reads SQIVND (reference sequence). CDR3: CASSIFHGNYGYTF. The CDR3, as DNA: TGTGCCAGTAGTATATTTCACGGTAACTATGGCTACACCTTC.

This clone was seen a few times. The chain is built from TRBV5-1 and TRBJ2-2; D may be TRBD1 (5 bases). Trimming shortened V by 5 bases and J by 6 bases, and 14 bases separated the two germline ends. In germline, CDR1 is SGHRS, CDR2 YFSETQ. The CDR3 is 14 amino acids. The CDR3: CASSSGGAAGELFF. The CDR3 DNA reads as TGCGCCAGCAGTAGTGGTGGGGCCGCCGGGGAGCTGTTTTTT. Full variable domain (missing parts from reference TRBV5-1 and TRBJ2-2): KAGVTQTPRYLIKTRGQQVTLSCSPISGHRSVSWYQQTPGQGLQFLFEYFSETQRNKGNFPGRFSGRQFSNSRSEMNVSTLELGDSALYLCASSSGGAAGELFFGEGSRLTVL.

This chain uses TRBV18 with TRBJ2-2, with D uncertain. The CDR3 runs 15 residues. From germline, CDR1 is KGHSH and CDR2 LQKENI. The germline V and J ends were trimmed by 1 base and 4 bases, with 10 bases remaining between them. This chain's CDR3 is CASSPLSRGTGELFF. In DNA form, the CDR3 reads TGTGCCAGCTCACCACTTTCCCGAGGCACCGGGGAGCTGTTTTTT.

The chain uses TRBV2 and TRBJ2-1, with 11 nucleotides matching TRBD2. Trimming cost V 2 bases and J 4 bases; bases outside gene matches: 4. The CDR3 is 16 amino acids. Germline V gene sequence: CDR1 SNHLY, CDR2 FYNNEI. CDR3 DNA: TGTGCCAGCAGTGAATTACCTAGCGGGGGGTACAATGAGCAGTTCTTC. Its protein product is CASSELPSGGYNEQFF.

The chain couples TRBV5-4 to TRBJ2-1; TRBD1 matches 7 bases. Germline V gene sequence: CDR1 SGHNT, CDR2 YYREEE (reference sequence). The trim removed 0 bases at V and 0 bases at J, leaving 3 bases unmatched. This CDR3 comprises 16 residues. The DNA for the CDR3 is TGTGCCAGCAGCTTGGCACAGGGGATCTCCTACAATGAGCAGTTCTTC. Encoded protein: CASSLAQGISYNEQFF.

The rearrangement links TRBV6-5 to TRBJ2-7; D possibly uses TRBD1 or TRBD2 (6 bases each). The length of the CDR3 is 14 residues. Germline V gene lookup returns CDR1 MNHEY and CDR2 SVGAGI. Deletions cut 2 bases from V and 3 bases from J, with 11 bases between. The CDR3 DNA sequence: TGTGCCAGCAGTTACCGTAGGGGGGACTACGAGCAGTACTTC. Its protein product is CASSYRRGDYEQYF.

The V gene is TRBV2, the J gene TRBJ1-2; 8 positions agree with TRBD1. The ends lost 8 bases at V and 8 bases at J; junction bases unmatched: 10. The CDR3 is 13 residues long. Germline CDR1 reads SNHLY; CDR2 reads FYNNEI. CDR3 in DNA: TGTGCCAGCGCTAAGACAGGGGCGCAAGGCTACACCTTC. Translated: CASAKTGAQGYTF. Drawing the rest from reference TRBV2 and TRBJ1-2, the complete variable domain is EPEVTQTPSHQVTQMGQEVILRCVPISNHLYFYWYRQILGQKVEFLVSFYNNEISEKSEIFDDQFSVERPDGSNFTLKIRSTKLEDSAMYFCASAKTGAQGYTFGSGTRLTVV.

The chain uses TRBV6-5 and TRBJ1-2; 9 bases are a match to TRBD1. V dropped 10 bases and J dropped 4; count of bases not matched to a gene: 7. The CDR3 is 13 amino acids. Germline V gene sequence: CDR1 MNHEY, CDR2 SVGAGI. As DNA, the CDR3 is TGTGCCACCCGGGACAGGGATTTCTATGGCTACACCTTC. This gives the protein CATRDRDFYGYTF.

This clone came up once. CDR3 DNA: TGTGCCAGCAGTCGGACGTTCATGAACACTGAAGCTTTCTTT. This translates into CASSRTFMNTEAFF. This chain uses TRBV6-5 with TRBJ1-1; D is unclear. In germline, CDR1 is MNHEY, CDR2 SVGAGI. CDR3 size: 14 residues. The V end was cut by 5 bases, the J end by 0 bases, with 10 bases between.